Included here is one T cell receptor beta chain sequence, with context. The antigen remains unidentified. Deletions cut 6 bases from V and 5 bases from J, with 13 bases between. The CDR3 is made up of 13 amino acids. The germline V gene encodes CDR1 SQVTM and CDR2 ANQGSEA. PCR primers comprised 60 Vbeta and 13 Jbeta primers. Repertoires were generated with immunoSEQ multiplex PCR, while TCRdb's copy carries only in-frame clones and drops some. The sample contains hundreds of thousands of clones, approximately 80% of which appear only once. This entry comes from a study of cytomegalovirus exposure and HLA in healthy donors. Study-level results: Confirmation in vitro established that a few CMV-associated chains were specific for CMV antigens.

This chain connects TRBV29-1 to TRBJ2-2, with unresolved D. This TCR was recovered from a boy aged 2 to 10 in good health and CMV-seronegative. Material: PBMCs. CDR3 loop: CSVSKGETGELFF. In DNA, the CDR3 is TGCAGCGTGTCGAAAGGAGAGACCGGGGAGCTGTTTTTT.